This record looks at one T cell receptor (beta chain) sequence and its context. Its target is not known. This CDR3 is built from 12 residues. Deletions cut 4 bases from V and 11 bases from J, with 11 bases between. Germline assignment: CDR1 SGHVS and CDR2 FNYEAQ. The data were taken from a study of T cell repertoires in cytomegalovirus infection. Study-wide findings and caveats: Cumulative public TCR beta family frequency identified carriers of CMV plus the relevant HLA.

TCRdb reprocessed the reads via MiXCR and lists one record per CDR3 protein. The top ten hold about 90% of the sample, which has some 43,000 distinct CDR3 sequences, roughly 20% seen once. The source of this sequence is a human donor in good health (CMV status not recorded). Some clones in this sample may be carry-over from other donors' samples. This chain connects TRBV7-6 to TRBJ1-4, with D unclear. The sample here was CD8+ T cells from cultured PBMCs, taken from culture after CMV antigen stimulation. CDR3 sequence: CASSSPGVKLFF. DNA of the CDR3: TGTGCCAGCAGCTCGCCCGGGGTTAAACTGTTTTTT.